Here is one T cell receptor (beta chain) with its context. The target antigen is unknown. The PCR was carried out with 60 Vbeta primers and 13 Jbeta primers. Produced via immunoSEQ multiplex PCR; TCRdb's table is partial and in-frame only. The sample lists 100,000 to 150,000 clones; around 85% were seen once. This record comes from a study of cytomegalovirus exposure and HLA in healthy donors. General study findings and limits: Reported performance of the classifier showed diagnosis of cytomegalovirus status with high specificity and sensitivity. Researchers catalogued roughly 170 TCR beta chains as cytomegalovirus-associated.

CDR1 and CDR2 (germline): GTSNPN, SVGIG (reference sequence). CDR3 length: 14 amino acids. The ends were cut back, 2 bases at V and 4 bases at J, with 11 bases in the middle. The V call is TRBV30, the J call TRBJ2-2; D is possibly TRBD1 (5 bases). This TCR derives from a man between 18 and 29 years old in good health and CMV-seropositive. The sequenced sample consisted of PBMCs. In nucleotides, the CDR3 is TGTGCCTGGAGTCTGGCAGGGATCACCGGGGAGCTGTTTTTT. Its translation: CAWSLAGITGELFF.